This T cell receptor (beta chain) was identified in a study of cytomegalovirus exposure and HLA in healthy donors. Study-wide results and caveats: TCR beta chains numbering more than 150 were designated cytomegalovirus-associated. With further analysis later on, most CMV-associated TCR beta chains appeared HLA-restricted. Later analysis associated a missense DCLRE1C variant with TCR beta V- and J-gene trimming.

The study ran its PCR with 60 Vbeta and 13 Jbeta primers. Some clones are missing from TCRdb's copy, which holds only in-frame ones; the method was immunoSEQ multiplex PCR. The sample holds about 140,000 clones, around 82% seen once. CDR3 length: 12 amino acids. Trimming took off 5 bases at V and 3 bases at J, with 7 bases between the two ends. CDR1 and CDR2 (germline): LNHDA, SQIVND (reference sequence). On this clone itself: Its specificity is unknown.

This TCR was sampled from a young man in good health and CMV-seropositive. V is TRBV19 and J is TRBJ1-1, with no clear D. The sample taken for sequencing was PBMCs. CDR3: CASSWSDTEAFF. The CDR3 DNA sequence: TGTGCCAGTAGTTGGTCGGACACTGAAGCTTTCTTT.